In this sample, the clone carrying this T cell receptor (beta chain) turned up once. Its target is not known. Scientists ran DNA taken from cultured CD4+ T cells through the Oncomine TCR Beta short-read assay for sequencing. Using its own MiXCR run on the PCR reads, TCRdb lists one record per CDR3 protein. This table has around 14,000 distinct CDR3 sequences, about 55% appearing once. This specimen comes from a study of vaccination and CD4 T cells after COVID-19. Treatment specified: roughly nine-day PBMC culture with coronavirus spike peptide pools or control peptides (ViraFEST assay). This sequence originates from a human donor who had recovered from COVID-19. Sequences were derived from CD4+ T cells from blood, cultured in vitro, sampled before SARS-CoV-2 vaccination.

CDR3: CASTRGLLAGQTGELFF. CDR3 DNA: TGTGCCAGCACCCGAGGGCTACTAGCGGGACAGACCGGGGAGCTGTTTTTT. The chain uses TRBV6-1 and TRBJ2-2; TRBD2 agrees at 10 bases. The V and J ends lost 7 bases and 5 bases, in that order; junction bases with no gene match: 13. Germline V gene lookup returns CDR1 MNHNS and CDR2 SASEGT. The CDR3 is 17 residues long.